This passage covers 5 T cell receptor beta chains from one sample sequenced in a study of T cells in Graves' hyperthyroidism and ophthalmopathy. Regions amplified from RNA transcripts were the TCR beta CDR3 regions. HTBI primers were employed in a first-round RT-PCR of the TCR CDR3. TCRdb processed the multiplex PCR reads anew with MiXCR; each CDR3 protein has one entry. The table records 300,000 to 350,000 distinct CDR3 sequences, approximately 15% of them present only once. The sequenced material came from blood. The source of these receptors is a woman in her 30s with Graves' hyperthyroidism.

This clonotype was seen only a few times. The chain recombines TRBV20-1 with TRBJ2-3, with a weak D call TRBD2 (5 bases). Germline V CDR1 and CDR2: DFQATT, SNEGSKA (reference sequence). V was cut by 6 bases and J by 6 bases, with 31 bases left in between. There are 18 residues in the CDR3. The CDR3 is CSANLLEGGSRGADTQYF. CDR3 sequence (DNA): TGCAGTGCCAATCTGCTAGAGGGTGGCAGCCGGGGAGCGGATACGCAGTATTTT.

The chain recombines TRBV28 with TRBJ2-7; the match to TRBD2 covers 8 bases. V shed 3 bases and J 2 bases; nucleotides not matched to a gene: 9. This CDR3 is built from 16 residues. CDR1 is MDHEN and CDR2 is SYDVKM in the germline V gene. The CDR3 nucleotides read TGTGCCAGCAGTTTCCATCTAGCGGGCCTTACCTACGAGCAGTACTTC. Protein product: CASSFHLAGLTYEQYF.

The sample holds many counts of this clonotype. The V and J genes are TRBV28 and TRBJ1-4; D uncertain. CDR3 length: 15 residues. V was pared by 2 bases and J by 2 bases, with 9 bases between. The germline CDR1 and CDR2 sequences are MDHEN and SYDVKM. Here the CDR3 DNA reads TGTGCCAGCAGTTTAAGCGGCGCGACTAATGAAAAACTGTTTTTT. Protein: CASSLSGATNEKLFF.

This clonotype has at least ten counts. The genes are TRBV6-1 and TRBJ2-2; no firm D call. This CDR3 comprises 14 residues. Germline lookup yields CDR1 MNHNS and CDR2 SASEGT. Deletions cut 5 bases from V and 8 bases from J, with 15 bases between. Written as DNA, the CDR3 is TGTGCCAGCAGTTGGGCCCCTCAACGGGGGGAGCTGTTTTTT. Amino acid sequence: CASSWAPQRGELFF.

The chain employs TRBV20-1 and TRBJ2-1, with 10 bases identical to TRBD2. CDR1 is DFQATT and CDR2 is SNEGSKA in the germline V gene (reference sequence). The CDR3 has 13 residues. The CDR3: CSRAAGGSNEQFF. For the CDR3, the DNA is TGCAGCCGAGCAGCGGGAGGGAGCAATGAGCAGTTCTTC.